A single sample gave rise to the 15 T cell receptor beta chains below, sequenced in a study of vaccination effects on CD4 cells after COVID-19. TCRdb keeps only in-frame clones here, not all; method: immunoSEQ multiplex PCR. This sample has 25,000 to 30,000 clones, with over 55% found just once. Which antigens these TCRs recognize remains unknown. Viral peptide pools were used in the ViraFEST assay to expand antigen-specific CD4+ T cells, and sequencing came afterward. Culture proceeded for 9 to 11 days, and CD4+ T cells were then isolated. Participants each got two BNT162b2 or mRNA-1273 vaccine doses. The starting material was CD4+ T cells from PBMCs cultured with HCoV-NL63 spike peptides, obtained after COVID-19 vaccination. Receptors originate from a human donor who received a COVID-19 vaccine.

J is TRBJ2-3 and V is TRBV19; 9 bases are a match to TRBD2. The CDR3 is made up of 14 amino acids. The ends lost 8 bases at V and 3 bases at J; junction bases unmatched: 6. Germline V gene lookup returns CDR1 LNHDA and CDR2 SQIVND (reference sequence). CDR3 amino acids: CASYSGGLTDTQYF. CDR3 sequence (DNA): TGTGCCAGTTATAGCGGGGGCTTGACAGATACGCAGTATTTT.

The gene calls are TRBV5-1 and TRBJ1-5; D is undetermined. The CDR3 length is 15 residues. Between the trimmed V and J ends, which lost 0 bases and 5 bases, there was a span of 12 bases. Germline assignment: CDR1 SGHRS and CDR2 YFSETQ. DNA of the CDR3: TGCGCCAGCAGCTTGGGGAGACAAAGAGATCAGCCCCAGCATTTT. Translating gives CASSLGRQRDQPQHF.

The V call is TRBV10-3, the J call TRBJ1-2; TRBD1 matches at 8 bases. CDR3 size: 17 residues. The germline CDR1 and CDR2 sequences are ENHRY and SYGVKD. The V segment lost 6 bases and the J segment 6 bases; nucleotides outside the gene matches: 18. CDR3: CAISRPGQDPSLDGYTF. CDR3 sequence (DNA): TGTGCCATCAGCCGCCCGGGACAGGATCCATCCTTGGATGGCTACACCTTC.

Written as DNA, the CDR3 is TGTGCCAGCAGCTTAGGGGACCCCCGGGACAGGGTTTCTGGGTCACCCCTCCACTTT. Protein product: CASSLGDPRDRVSGSPLHF. The V and J genes are TRBV5-4 and TRBJ1-6, with 9 bases matching TRBD1. J lost 10 bases, V lost 2 bases, and 19 bases had no gene match. CDR3 length: 19 residues. Germline loops: CDR1 SGHNT, CDR2 YYREEE (reference sequence).

This clone is medium-sized in the sample. V is TRBV5-5 and J is TRBJ1-2; the D is unclear. CDR3 size: 15 residues. V was cut by 4 bases and J by 2 bases, with 15 bases left in between. Looked up from germline, CDR1 is SGHKS and CDR2 is YYEKEE (reference sequence). CDR3 sequence (DNA): TGTGCCAGCAGCGTCAGCGCCCAACAAAACTATGGCTACACCTTC. It codes for CASSVSAQQNYGYTF.

This chain connects TRBV3-1 (or the pseudogene TRBV3-2) to TRBJ2-1; no clear D. This CDR3 contains 13 residues. Deletions cut 8 bases from V and 5 bases from J, with 13 bases between. The germline CDR1 and CDR2 sequences are LGHDT and YNNKEL (reference sequence). CDR3 sequence reads: CASQEGPNNEQFF. The CDR3 nucleotides read TGTGCCAGCCAAGAAGGTCCCAACAATGAGCAGTTCTTC.

The chain recombines TRBV6-4 with TRBJ2-3; D perhaps matches TRBD2 (6 bases). Germline V lookup: CDR1 MRHNA, CDR2 SNTAGT. This CDR3 has 15 residues. V lost 2 bases to trimming and J lost 0 bases, with 9 bases between them. CDR3: CASSDGAGSTDTQYF. The CDR3, as DNA: TGTGCCAGCAGTGACGGGGCGGGGAGCACAGATACGCAGTATTTT.

V gene TRBV29-1 combines with J gene TRBJ1-1, with 10 positions matching TRBD1. The germline V gene encodes CDR1 SQVTM and CDR2 ANQGSEA. The CDR3 sequence is 11 residues long. Trimming took 6 bases from V and 8 from J; bases not matched to a gene: 3. This chain's CDR3 is CSVGQGVEAFF. The CDR3 DNA reads as TGCAGCGTCGGACAGGGGGTAGAAGCTTTCTTT. Full variable domain (outside the CDR3, taken from reference TRBV29-1 and TRBJ1-1): SAVISQKPSRDICQRGTSLTIQCQVDSQVTMMFWYRQQPGQSLTLIATANQGSEATYESGFVIDKFPISRPNLTFSTLTVSNMSPEDSSIYLCSVGQGVEAFFGQGTRLTVV.

The CDR3 sequence: CASSSPFPSRNEQFF. In DNA form, the CDR3 reads TGTGCCAGCAGCTCCCCCTTCCCTAGTAGGAATGAGCAGTTCTTC. The rearrangement joins TRBV13 to TRBJ2-1; D is ambiguous. The CDR3 length is 15 residues. V lost 4 bases and J 7 bases, leaving 17 bases between the germline ends. CDR1 and CDR2 from the germline V gene are PRHDT and FYEKMQ (reference sequence).

The chain links TRBV7-2 to TRBJ1-1, with unresolved D. The V end lost 5 bases, the J end lost 0 bases, and 13 bases lay between the germline ends. The CDR3 covers 15 residues. CDR1 and CDR2 (germline): SGHTA, FQGNSA. CDR3 nucleotides: TGTGCCAGCAGCCGCTCTGACGAGGTGAACACTGAAGCTTTCTTT. Its protein is CASSRSDEVNTEAFF.

This clone turned up a few times. The V and J genes are TRBV20-1 and TRBJ2-1, with TRBD1 matching over 7 bases. The germline V gene has CDR1 DFQATT and CDR2 SNEGSKA (reference sequence). The CDR3 covers 11 residues. After removal of 5 bases from V and 9 bases from J, the junction contained 4 bases not matched to a gene. CDR3 amino acids: CSAAPGGEQFF. CDR3 sequence (DNA): TGCAGTGCTGCCCCAGGGGGTGAGCAGTTCTTC.

In this sample, this clone turned up a few times. V gene TRBV2 combines with J gene TRBJ2-2; tentatively, D is TRBD2 (5 bases). CDR3 length: 13 residues. The germline V and J ends were trimmed by 4 bases and 6 bases, with 9 bases remaining between them. Germline V gives CDR1 SNHLY, CDR2 FYNNEI. This CDR3 is CASSVEGPGELFF. CDR3 sequence (DNA): TGTGCCAGCAGTGTCGAGGGCCCCGGGGAGCTGTTTTTT.

This clone was detected only once. The chain has TRBV11-2 and TRBJ2-1; 7 positions agree with TRBD1. CDR3 length: 15 amino acids. Germline loops: CDR1 SGHAT, CDR2 FQNNGV. V gave up 1 base and J gave up 8 bases; unmatched junction bases: 8. CDR3 residues: CASSLAGTADDEQFF. The CDR3 nucleotides are TGTGCCAGCAGCTTAGCAGGGACAGCCGACGATGAGCAGTTCTTC.

The J gene is TRBJ2-5, the V gene TRBV2; 8 nucleotides line up with TRBD1. With V trimmed by 4 bases and J by 5 bases, 6 bases remained unmatched. The germline gives CDR1 SNHLY, CDR2 FYNNEI. CDR3 length: 14 residues. The chain's CDR3 is CASSARQGRETQYF. In DNA, the CDR3 is TGTGCCAGCAGTGCCCGACAGGGGAGGGAGACCCAGTACTTC.

The chain combines TRBV30 with TRBJ1-1; D gene ambiguous. This CDR3 has 14 amino acids. V was trimmed by 4 bases and J by 4 bases, leaving 16 bases between them. CDR1 GTSNPN and CDR2 SVGIG come from the germline V gene (reference sequence). CDR3: CAWNSKGSGTEAFF. Here the CDR3 DNA reads TGTGCCTGGAATTCTAAGGGCAGCGGCACTGAAGCTTTCTTT. Full variable domain (remainder filled in from reference TRBV30 and TRBJ1-1): SQTIHQWPATLVQPVGSPLSLECTVEGTSNPNLYWYRQAAGRGLQLLFYSVGIGQISSEVPQNLSASRPQDRQFILSSKKLLLSDSGFYLCAWNSKGSGTEAFFGQGTRLTVV.